This TCR beta chain is drawn from a study of T cell responses to AZD1222 COVID-19 vaccine. Germline V gene sequence: CDR1 KGHSH, CDR2 LQKENI. V was clipped by 3 bases and J by 0 bases; unmatched bases: 3. The CDR3 contains 15 residues. Generated by immunoSEQ multiplex PCR, the TCRdb table keeps only in-frame clones and is missing some. Of around 160,000 clones in the sample, 90% to 95% were seen once. Concerning this clone itself: The sample has other DNA sequences that encode this CDR3 too.

The gene calls are TRBV18 and TRBJ2-7, with 9 bases identical to TRBD2. The origin of this receptor is an adult in good health. This specimen consisted of peripheral blood, obtained on day 0 of AZD1222 vaccination. CDR3 in amino acids: CASSPAGGSSYEQYF. The DNA for the CDR3 is TGTGCCAGCTCACCGGCGGGGGGGAGCTCCTACGAGCAGTACTTC.